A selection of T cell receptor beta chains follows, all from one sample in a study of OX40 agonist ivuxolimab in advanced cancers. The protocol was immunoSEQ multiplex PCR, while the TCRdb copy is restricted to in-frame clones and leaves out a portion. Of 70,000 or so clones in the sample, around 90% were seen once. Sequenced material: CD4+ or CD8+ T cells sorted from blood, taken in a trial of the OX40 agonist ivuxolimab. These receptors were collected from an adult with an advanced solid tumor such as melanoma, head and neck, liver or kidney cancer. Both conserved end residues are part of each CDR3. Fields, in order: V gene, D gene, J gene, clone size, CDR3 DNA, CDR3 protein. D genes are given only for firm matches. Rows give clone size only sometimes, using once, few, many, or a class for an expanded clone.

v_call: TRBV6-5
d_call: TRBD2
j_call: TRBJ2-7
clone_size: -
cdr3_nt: TGTGCCAGCAGAAGGGGAGGGGCCAGCTCCTACGAGCAGTACTTC
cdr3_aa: CASRRGGASSYEQYF

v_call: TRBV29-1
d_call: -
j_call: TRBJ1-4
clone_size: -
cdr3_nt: TGCAGCGTTGGGCAGACTCCTGAAAAACTGTTTTTT
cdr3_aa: CSVGQTPEKLFF

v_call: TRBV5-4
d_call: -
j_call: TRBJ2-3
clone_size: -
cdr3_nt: TGTGCCAGCAGCACAGGATACACAGATACGCAGTATTTT
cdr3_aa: CASSTGYTDTQYF

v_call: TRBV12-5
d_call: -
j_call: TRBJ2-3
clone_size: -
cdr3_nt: TGTGCTAGCGCCGGCGCGGGTGGAGATACGCAGTATTTT
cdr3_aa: CASAGAGGDTQYF

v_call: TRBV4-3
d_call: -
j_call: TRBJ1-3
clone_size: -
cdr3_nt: TGCGCCAGCAGTCCAGGCTGGGTATCTGGAAACACCATATATTTT
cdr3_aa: CASSPGWVSGNTIYF

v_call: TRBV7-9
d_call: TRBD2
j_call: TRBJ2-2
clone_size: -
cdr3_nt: TGTGCCAGCAGCCCCGGACTAGCGGGAATCGGGGAGCTGTTTTTT
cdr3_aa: CASSPGLAGIGELFF

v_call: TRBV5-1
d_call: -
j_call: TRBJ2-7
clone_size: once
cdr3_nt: TGCGCCAGCAGCTTGGAGGGACCAAGCTACGAGCAGTACTTC
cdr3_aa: CASSLEGPSYEQYF

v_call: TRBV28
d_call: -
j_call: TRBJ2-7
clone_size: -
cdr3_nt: TGTGCCAGCAACAGGGTGGCCTACGAGCAGTACTTC
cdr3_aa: CASNRVAYEQYF

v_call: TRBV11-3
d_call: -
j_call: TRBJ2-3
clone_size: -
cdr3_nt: TGTGCCAGCAGCTTTCAGGGTTCAGATACGCAGTATTTT
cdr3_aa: CASSFQGSDTQYF

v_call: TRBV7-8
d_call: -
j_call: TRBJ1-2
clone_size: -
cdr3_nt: TGTGCCAGCAGCCCCAAGACAGCAAACTATGGCTACACCTTC
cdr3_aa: CASSPKTANYGYTF

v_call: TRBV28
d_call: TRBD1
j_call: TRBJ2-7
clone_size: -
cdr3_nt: TGTGCCAGCAGTTCCCACCCCGGGACAGGGTCTCACGAGCAGTACTTC
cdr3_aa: CASSSHPGTGSHEQYF

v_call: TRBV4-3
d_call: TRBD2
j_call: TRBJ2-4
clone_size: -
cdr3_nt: TGCGCCAGCAGCCAAGATCCCCAGGCTAGCGGGAGAGGGAACATTCAGTACTTC
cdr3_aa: CASSQDPQASGRGNIQYF

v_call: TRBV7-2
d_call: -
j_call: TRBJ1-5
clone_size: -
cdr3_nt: TGTGCCAGCAGCTCCGTGACCGGGAGCAATCAGCCCCAGCATTTT
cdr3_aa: CASSSVTGSNQPQHF

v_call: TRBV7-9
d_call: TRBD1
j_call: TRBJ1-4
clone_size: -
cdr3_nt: TGTGCCAGCAGCTTAGGACAGGGGAATGAAAAACTGTTTTTT
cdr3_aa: CASSLGQGNEKLFF

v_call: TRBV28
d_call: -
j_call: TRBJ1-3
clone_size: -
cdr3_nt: TGTGCCAGCAGTGACAGCTCTGGAAACACCATATATTTT
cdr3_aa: CASSDSSGNTIYF

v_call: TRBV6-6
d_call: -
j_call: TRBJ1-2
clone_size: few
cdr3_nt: TGTGCCGCAAGTCAAGGGGACTATGGCTACACCTTC
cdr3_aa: CAASQGDYGYTF

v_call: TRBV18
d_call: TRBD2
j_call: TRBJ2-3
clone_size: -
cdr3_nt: TGTGCCAGCTCACCAGGACTAGCGGGAAGCACAGATACGCAGTATTTT
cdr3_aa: CASSPGLAGSTDTQYF

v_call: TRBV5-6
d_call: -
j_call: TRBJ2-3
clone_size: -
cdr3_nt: TGTGCCAGCAGCTTAGAGCAGGGTACGCAGTATTTT
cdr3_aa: CASSLEQGTQYF

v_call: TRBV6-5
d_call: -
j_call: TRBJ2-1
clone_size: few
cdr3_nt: TGTGCCAGCAGTACCTTAGATGCTGAGCAGTTCTTC
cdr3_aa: CASSTLDAEQFF

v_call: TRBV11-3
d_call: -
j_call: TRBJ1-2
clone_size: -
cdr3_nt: TGTGCCAGCAGCTTAGATGGGCAGGTCTTGAGCTACACCTTC
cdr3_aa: CASSLDGQVLSYTF

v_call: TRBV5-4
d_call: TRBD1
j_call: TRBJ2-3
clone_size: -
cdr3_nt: TGTGCCAGCAGCTTGAGGGGGCGCACAGATACGCAGTATTTT
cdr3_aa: CASSLRGRTDTQYF

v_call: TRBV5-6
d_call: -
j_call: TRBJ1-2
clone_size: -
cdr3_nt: TGTGCCAGCAGCTTGGGGCAGGGTGGCTACACCTTC
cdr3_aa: CASSLGQGGYTF

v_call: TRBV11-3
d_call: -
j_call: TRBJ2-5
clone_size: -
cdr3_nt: TGTGCCAGCAGCCCCGAGCCGGCTAAACAAGAGACCCAGTACTTC
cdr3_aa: CASSPEPAKQETQYF

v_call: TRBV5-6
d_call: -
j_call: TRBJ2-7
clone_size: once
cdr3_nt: TGTGCCAGCAGCTCCAGGGACGAGCAGTACTTC
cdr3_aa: CASSSRDEQYF

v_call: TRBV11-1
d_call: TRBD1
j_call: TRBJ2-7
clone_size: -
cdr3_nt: TGTGCCAGCAGCCTAAAACGGACAGGGGGACGTTCCTACGAGCAGTACTTC
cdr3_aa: CASSLKRTGGRSYEQYF

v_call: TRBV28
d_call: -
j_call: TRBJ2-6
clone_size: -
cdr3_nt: TGTGCCAGCAGCATCATCCGGGTTGGTGGGGCCAACGTCCTGACTTTC
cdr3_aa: CASSIIRVGGANVLTF

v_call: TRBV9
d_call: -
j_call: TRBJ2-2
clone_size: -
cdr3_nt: TGTGCCAGCAGCGTAGGATCGGGCATAGCCGCGAACACCGGGGAGCTGTTTTTT
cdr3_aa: CASSVGSGIAANTGELFF

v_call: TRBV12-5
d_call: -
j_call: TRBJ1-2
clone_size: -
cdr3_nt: TGTGCTAGTGGTTTGACCGGCGACCGCGGCTACACCTTC
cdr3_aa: CASGLTGDRGYTF

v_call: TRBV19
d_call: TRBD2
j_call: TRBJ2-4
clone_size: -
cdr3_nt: TGTGCCAGTAGTACCGGGACTAGCGGGAAACTAGCCAAAAACATTCAGTACTTC
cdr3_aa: CASSTGTSGKLAKNIQYF

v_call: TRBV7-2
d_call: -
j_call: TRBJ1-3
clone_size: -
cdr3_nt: TGTGCCAGCAGCTTAGCGCCGGTACTCGCCTCTGGAAACACCATATATTTT
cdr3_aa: CASSLAPVLASGNTIYF

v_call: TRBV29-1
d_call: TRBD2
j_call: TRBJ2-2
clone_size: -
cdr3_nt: TGCAGCGTTAGGCGACTAGCGGTCACCGGGGAGCTGTTTTTT
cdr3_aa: CSVRRLAVTGELFF

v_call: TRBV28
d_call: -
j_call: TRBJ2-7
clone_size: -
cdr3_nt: TGTGCCAGCAGTTTTGGCGGGAAGACCTACGAGCAGTACTTC
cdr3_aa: CASSFGGKTYEQYF

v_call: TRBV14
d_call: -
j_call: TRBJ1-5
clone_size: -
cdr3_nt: TGTGCCAGCAGCCCTGAGGGAGGGTTCGGCAATCAGCCCCAGCATTTT
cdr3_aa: CASSPEGGFGNQPQHF

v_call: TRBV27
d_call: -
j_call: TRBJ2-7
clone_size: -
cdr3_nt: TGTGCCAGCAGCAAAGAGCCCTCCTACGAGCAGTACTTC
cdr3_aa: CASSKEPSYEQYF

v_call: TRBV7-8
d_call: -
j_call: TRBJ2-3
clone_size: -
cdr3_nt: TGTGCCAGCAGCCCCTGGAGGGCCACAGATACGCAGTATTTT
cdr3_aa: CASSPWRATDTQYF

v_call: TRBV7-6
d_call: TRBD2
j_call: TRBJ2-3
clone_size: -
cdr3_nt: TGTGCCAGCAGCTCCGGCCGGCGACTAGCGGATCGACACACAGATACGCAGTATTTT
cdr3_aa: CASSSGRRLADRHTDTQYF

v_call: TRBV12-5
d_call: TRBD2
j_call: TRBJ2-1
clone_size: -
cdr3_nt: TGTGCTAGTGGTCCGGGACTAGCGGAAAACAATGAGCAGTTCTTC
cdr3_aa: CASGPGLAENNEQFF

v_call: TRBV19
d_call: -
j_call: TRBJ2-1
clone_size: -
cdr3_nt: TGTGCCAGTAGTCCACGCTACAATGAGCAGTTCTTC
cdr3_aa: CASSPRYNEQFF